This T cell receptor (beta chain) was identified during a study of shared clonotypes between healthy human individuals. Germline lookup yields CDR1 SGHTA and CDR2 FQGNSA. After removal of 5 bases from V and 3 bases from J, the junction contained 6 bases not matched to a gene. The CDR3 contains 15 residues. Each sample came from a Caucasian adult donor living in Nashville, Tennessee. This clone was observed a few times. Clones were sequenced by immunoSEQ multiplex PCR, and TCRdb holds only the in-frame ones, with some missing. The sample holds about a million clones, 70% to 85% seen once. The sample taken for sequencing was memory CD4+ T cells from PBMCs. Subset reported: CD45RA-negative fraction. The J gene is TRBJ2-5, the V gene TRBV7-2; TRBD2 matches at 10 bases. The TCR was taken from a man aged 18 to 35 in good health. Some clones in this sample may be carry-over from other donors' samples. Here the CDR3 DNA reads TGTGCCAGCAGCGCTACTAGCGGGGCAGAAGAGACCCAGTACTTC. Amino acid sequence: CASSATSGAEETQYF.